This entry lists 19 T cell receptor beta chains sequenced from one sample in a study of breast tumors, draining lymph nodes, adjacent tissues. Axillary draining lymph nodes of breast cancer patients supplied the node samples. MiXCR, applied by TCRdb to the multiplex PCR reads, yields one record per CDR3 protein. The data show some 130,000 distinct CDR3 sequences, 20% seen once. What was sequenced was axillary lymph node tissue. The receptor source for this set is a female donor with breast cancer. Some clones in this sample may be carry-over from other donors' samples.

This clonotype was observed many times. The chain combines TRBV5-4 with TRBJ2-7, with 8 bases lining up with TRBD2. This CDR3 spans 14 amino acids. V shed 4 bases, J shed 0 bases, and the junction held 3 bases outside the gene matches. Germline CDR1 is SGHNT and CDR2 is YYREEE (reference sequence). The CDR3 coding sequence is TGTGCCAGCAGCAGGGGACTAGACTCCTACGAGCAGTACTTC. It is translated as CASSRGLDSYEQYF.

This clonotype has a count of ten or more. This sequence joins TRBV2 and TRBJ2-7; 11 bases align to TRBD1. The V segment lost 5 bases and the J segment 7 bases; nucleotides outside the gene matches: 7. Germline V gene data show CDR1 as SNHLY and CDR2 as FYNNEI. The CDR3 is 14 residues long. The chain's CDR3 is CASSRGQGVGEQYF. The CDR3, as DNA: TGTGCCAGCAGTCGGGGACAGGGGGTTGGGGAGCAGTACTTC.

Many counts were recorded for this clonotype. This chain links TRBV2 with TRBJ1-5, with 8 bases identical to TRBD1. Germline V gene sequence: CDR1 SNHLY, CDR2 FYNNEI. With 6 bases clipped from V and 10 bases from J, the junction kept 11 bases outside the gene matches. This CDR3 is 14 amino acids long. CDR3 residues: CASSGGTGPEPQHF. The CDR3 DNA follows: TGTGCCAGCAGCGGGGGGACAGGTCCGGAACCCCAGCATTTT.

This clonotype was recorded many times. V usage is TRBV6-5 and J usage is TRBJ2-1; TRBD1 matches 8 bases. The V and J ends lost 5 bases and 6 bases, in that order; junction bases with no gene match: 9. Germline V gene lookup returns CDR1 MNHEY and CDR2 SVGAGI. CDR3 length: 15 residues. The CDR3 nucleotides read TGTGCCAGCAGTCCACAGGGGGTCGGGGCCAATGAGCAGTTCTTC. Protein product: CASSPQGVGANEQFF.

This clonotype has at least ten counts. The chain is built from TRBV5-1 and TRBJ2-2; D not certain. The CDR3 sequence is 13 residues long. CDR1 and CDR2 (germline): SGHRS, YFSETQ. The ends were cut back, 2 bases at V and 6 bases at J, with 8 bases in the middle. In DNA, the CDR3 is TGCGCCAGCAGCTTTGCTACTGCCGGGGAGCTGTTTTTT. It codes for CASSFATAGELFF.

This clonotype showed up many times. The J gene is TRBJ1-3, the V gene TRBV7-2; D is uncertain. Deletions cut 0 bases from V and 0 bases from J, with 9 bases between. From germline, CDR1 is SGHTA and CDR2 FQGNSA. The CDR3 has 16 residues. In nucleotides, the CDR3 is TGTGCCAGCAGCTTAGCCGACTTGAGCTCTGGAAACACCATATATTTT. It specifies CASSLADLSSGNTIYF.

Remarks on this clonotype: A single base separates this from a much larger clone, so it may be a read error. The chain carries TRBV6-5 and TRBJ2-1; D is unresolved. Germline V lookup: CDR1 MNHEY, CDR2 SVGAGI. CDR3 length: 11 residues. The CDR3, as DNA: TGTGCCAGCATCAGAAACAATGAGCGGTTCTTC. This encodes CASIRNNERFF.

This chain connects TRBV13 to TRBJ2-1; 13 nucleotides match TRBD2. Per germline, CDR1 PRHDT and CDR2 FYEKMQ (reference sequence). V trimming: 5 bases; J trimming: 5 bases; junction bases outside the gene matches: 0. The CDR3 extends over 14 amino acids. The CDR3 nucleotides are TGTGCCAGCAGCGGGACTAGCGGGAACAATGAGCAGTTCTTC. It translates to CASSGTSGNNEQFF.

Many counts were recorded for this clonotype. This chain links TRBV7-8 with TRBJ1-4; D not certain. V lost 1 base, J lost 4 bases, and 10 bases lay in between. The CDR3 contains 15 residues. Germline CDR1 reads SGHVS; CDR2 reads FQNEAQ. CDR3 protein: CASSLEERLNEKLFF. The CDR3, as DNA: TGTGCCAGCAGCTTAGAGGAGCGGCTTAATGAAAAACTGTTTTTT.

There are many counts of this clonotype. This chain uses TRBV7-8 with TRBJ1-2; 8 nucleotides match TRBD1. The CDR3 is 14 amino acids. CDR1 and CDR2 from the germline V gene are SGHVS and FQNEAQ. The J segment lost 6 bases and the V segment lost 5 bases, leaving 8 bases of the junction unmatched. This CDR3 reads CASSHSGTGNGYTF. In DNA form, the CDR3 reads TGTGCCAGCAGCCACTCCGGGACAGGCAATGGCTACACCTTC.

Turning to this clonotype: A read error may be the cause here, since a much bigger clone is one base away. The V call is TRBV24-1, the J call TRBJ1-2; 7 bases fit TRBD1. CDR1 and CDR2 (germline): KGHDR, SFDVKD. Germline trimming cut 8 bases from V and 2 bases from J; bases unmatched to any gene: 7. CDR3 length equals 14 residues. The CDR3 reads CATNEWDRNYGYTF. CDR3 bases: TGTGCCACCAATGAGTGGGACAGAAACTATGGCTACACCTTC.

The rearrangement uses TRBV28 and TRBJ2-3; 8 positions agree with TRBD1. Losses at the gene ends were 8 bases for V and 1 base for J; bases not matched to a gene: 8. The germline V gene encodes CDR1 MDHEN and CDR2 SYDVKM. The CDR3 has 15 amino acids. The CDR3 region is CASCSPTGGTDTQYF. In DNA, the CDR3 is TGTGCCAGCTGTTCTCCGACAGGGGGCACAGATACGCAGTATTTT.

A word on this clonotype: This may arise from a read error, as a much more abundant clone is one base away. This sequence joins TRBV7-9 and TRBJ2-2, with TRBD2 as a possible D gene (5 bases). Per the germline V gene, CDR1 is SEHNR and CDR2 is FQNEAQ (reference sequence). This CDR3 comprises 17 residues. CDR3 in DNA: TGTGCCAGCAGCCCCCGTGGTAGAGGGATGAACATCGGGGAGCTGTTTTTT. It is translated as CASSPRGRGMNIGELFF. The complete variable domain, with remaining parts taken from reference TRBV7-9 and TRBJ2-2, reads DTGVSQNPRHKITKRGQNVTFRCDPISEHNRLYWYRQTLGQGPEFLTYFQNEAQLEKSRLLSDRFSAERPKGSFSTLEIQRTEQGDSAMYLCASSPRGRGMNIGELFFGEGSRLTVL.

This clonotype was counted at least ten times. The chain couples TRBV5-1 to TRBJ1-2, with 7 positions matching TRBD1. V shed 4 bases, J shed 6 bases, and the junction held 9 bases outside the gene matches. The CDR3 consists of 14 residues. Germline CDR1 is SGHRS and CDR2 is YFSETQ. The CDR3 DNA reads TGCGCCAGCAGCCCACAACAGGGGAGGGATGGCTACACCTTC. Translating gives CASSPQQGRDGYTF.

About this clonotype itself: Possible read error: a much larger clone is one base away. The rearrangement joins TRBV5-1 to TRBJ2-2; the match to TRBD1 covers 9 bases. J was trimmed by 4 bases and V by 4 bases; bases with no gene match: 8. From germline, CDR1 is SGHRS and CDR2 YFSETQ. The CDR3 covers 16 residues. DNA of the CDR3: TGCGCCAGCAGCCACGCCGGGACAGGGATCACCGGGGAGCTGTTTTTT. This codes for CASSHAGTGITGELFF.

Many counts were recorded for this clonotype. This chain joins TRBV6-5 and TRBJ1-6, with a weak D call TRBD1 (5 bases). The CDR3 has 16 amino acids. The V end lost 1 base, the J end lost 7 bases, and 14 bases lay between the germline ends. CDR1 and CDR2 (germline): MNHEY, SVGAGI. The CDR3 DNA reads as TGTGCCAGCAGTTACTATGCAGGGAGGCGAAATTCACCCCTCCACTTT. It yields the protein CASSYYAGRRNSPLHF.

A note on this clonotype: Being one base from a much bigger clone, this may be a read error. This chain uses TRBV9 with TRBJ2-2; TRBD1 matches 9 bases. Germline values: CDR1 SGDLS, CDR2 YYNGEE. The CDR3 is 17 residues long. The CDR3 sequence is CANSVGTGGASTGELFF. In nucleotides, the CDR3 is TGTGCCAACAGCGTAGGAACAGGGGGCGCGAGCACCGGGGAGCTGTTTTTT.

This clonotype has a count of ten or more. The chain recombines TRBV5-1 with TRBJ2-1; D uncertain. Germline V gene lookup returns CDR1 SGHRS and CDR2 YFSETQ. Trimming took off 6 bases at V and 0 bases at J, with 10 bases between the two ends. The CDR3 covers 14 residues. The CDR3 DNA follows: TGCGCCAGCAATGTTAGGAACTCCTACAATGAGCAGTTCTTC. Translating it yields CASNVRNSYNEQFF.

This chain connects TRBV6-5 to TRBJ2-3; 14 bases map to TRBD2. The germline CDR1 and CDR2 sequences are MNHEY and SVGAGI. After removal of 4 bases from V and 0 bases from J, the junction contained 6 bases not matched to a gene. The CDR3 totals 18 residues. This chain's CDR3 is CASSSPGTSGSSTDTQYF. Here the CDR3 DNA reads TGTGCCAGCAGTTCCCCGGGGACTAGCGGGAGTAGCACAGATACGCAGTATTTT.